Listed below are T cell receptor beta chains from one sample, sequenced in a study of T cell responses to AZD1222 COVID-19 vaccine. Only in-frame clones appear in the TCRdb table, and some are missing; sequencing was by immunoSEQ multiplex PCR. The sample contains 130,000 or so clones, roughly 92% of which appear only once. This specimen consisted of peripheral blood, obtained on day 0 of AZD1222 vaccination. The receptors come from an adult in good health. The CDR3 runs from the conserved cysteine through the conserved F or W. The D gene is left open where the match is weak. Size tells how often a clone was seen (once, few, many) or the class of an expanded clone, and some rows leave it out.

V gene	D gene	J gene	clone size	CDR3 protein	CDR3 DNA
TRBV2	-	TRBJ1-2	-	CASSEAGVGAWGYTF	TGTGCCAGCAGTGAAGCGGGGGTAGGGGCGTGGGGCTACACCTTC
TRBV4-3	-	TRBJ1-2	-	CASSQGSQGSYGYTF	TGCGCCAGCAGCCAAGGGTCCCAGGGGAGCTATGGCTACACCTTC
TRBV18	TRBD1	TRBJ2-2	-	CASSPETGTAGELFF	TGTGCCAGCTCACCAGAAACGGGGACAGCCGGGGAGCTGTTTTTT
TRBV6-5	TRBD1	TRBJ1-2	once	CASRVGQGIYGYTF	TGTGCCAGCAGGGTGGGACAGGGGATCTATGGCTACACCTTC
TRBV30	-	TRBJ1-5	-	CAWSVPGRSNQPQHF	TGTGCCTGGAGTGTACCCGGACGCTCCAATCAGCCCCAGCATTTT
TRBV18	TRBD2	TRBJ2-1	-	CASSPTSGSSYNEQFF	TGTGCCAGCTCACCCACTAGCGGGAGCTCCTACAATGAGCAGTTCTTC
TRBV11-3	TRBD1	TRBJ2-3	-	CASSFIRTGLDTQYF	TGTGCCAGCAGCTTCATACGGACAGGGCTAGATACGCAGTATTTT
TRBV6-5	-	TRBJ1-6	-	CASSYSGARNSPLHF	TGTGCCAGCAGTTATTCGGGGGCGCGAAATTCACCCCTCCACTTT
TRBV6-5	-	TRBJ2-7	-	CASSQGPSYEQYF	TGTGCCAGCAGCCAGGGGCCCTCCTACGAGCAGTACTTC
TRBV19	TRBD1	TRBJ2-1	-	CASSIGQGAHNEQFF	TGTGCCAGTAGTATAGGGCAGGGGGCCCACAATGAGCAGTTCTTC
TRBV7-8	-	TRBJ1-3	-	CASREDLTKNTIYF	TGTGCCAGCAGAGAGGACCTTACAAAAAACACCATATATTTT
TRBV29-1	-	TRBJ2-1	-	CSVVRHSVYNEQFF	TGCAGCGTTGTTCGGCACTCAGTTTACAATGAGCAGTTCTTC
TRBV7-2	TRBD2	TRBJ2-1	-	CASSVLSGPYRNNEQFF	TGTGCCAGCAGCGTCCTTAGCGGGCCCTATAGAAACAATGAGCAGTTCTTC
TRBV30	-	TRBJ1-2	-	CAWSVPMPDTNYGYTF	TGTGCCTGGAGTGTACCTATGCCGGACACTAACTATGGCTACACCTTC
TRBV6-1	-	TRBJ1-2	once	CASSERSAGYGYTF	TGTGCCAGCAGTGAACGGAGCGCAGGGTATGGCTACACCTTC
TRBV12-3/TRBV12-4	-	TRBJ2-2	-	CASSYTGELFF	TGTGCCAGCAGTTACACCGGGGAGCTGTTTTTT
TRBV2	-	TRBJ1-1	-	CASRGDRLNTEAFF	TGTGCCAGCAGAGGGGACCGATTGAACACTGAAGCTTTCTTT
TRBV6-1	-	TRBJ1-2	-	CASSETVGGYTF	TGTGCCAGCAGTGAAACCGTAGGTGGCTACACCTTC
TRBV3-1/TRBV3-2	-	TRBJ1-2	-	CASSQAGPYGYTF	TGTGCCAGCAGCCAAGCGGGGCCCTATGGCTACACCTTC
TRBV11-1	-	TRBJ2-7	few	CASSTGYEQYF	TGTGCCAGCAGCACAGGGTACGAGCAGTACTTC
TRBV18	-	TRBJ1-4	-	CASSLRTNEKLFF	TGTGCCAGCTCACTACGGACTAATGAAAAACTGTTTTTT
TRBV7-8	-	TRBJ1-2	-	CASSARQESNYGYTF	TGTGCCAGCAGCGCCCGACAGGAATCTAACTATGGCTACACCTTC
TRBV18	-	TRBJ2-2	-	CASSPPIGGPSGELFF	TGTGCCAGCTCACCACCGATCGGGGGGCCGAGCGGGGAGCTGTTTTTT
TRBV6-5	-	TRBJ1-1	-	CASFRDKNTEAFF	TGTGCCAGTTTCCGGGACAAGAACACTGAAGCTTTCTTT
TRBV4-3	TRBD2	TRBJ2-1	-	CASSHGPGAGGYNEQFF	TGCGCCAGCAGCCACGGCCCGGGGGCGGGAGGGTACAATGAGCAGTTCTTC
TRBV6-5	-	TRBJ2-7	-	CASSRGPLEYEQYF	TGTGCCAGCAGCCGGGGGCCCTTGGAGTACGAGCAGTACTTC
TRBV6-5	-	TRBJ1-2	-	CASSYSIQGRYGYTF	TGTGCCAGCAGTTACTCGATTCAGGGGAGATATGGCTACACCTTC
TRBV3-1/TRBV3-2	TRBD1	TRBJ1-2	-	CASSHGTGARSYGYTF	TGTGCCAGCAGCCACGGGACAGGGGCCCGCAGCTATGGCTACACCTTC
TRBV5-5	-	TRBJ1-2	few	CASSLFVEGYTF	TGTGCCAGCAGCCTTTTTGTGGAAGGCTACACCTTC
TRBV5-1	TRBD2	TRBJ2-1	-	CASSLGEGLAGVLGLFF	TGCGCCAGCAGCTTGGGGGAAGGTCTAGCGGGAGTATTAGGTCTGTTCTTC
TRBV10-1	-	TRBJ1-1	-	CASSDRNTEAFF	TGCGCCAGCAGTGACAGGAACACTGAAGCTTTCTTT
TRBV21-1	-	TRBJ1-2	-	CASSKVGFAEETNYGYTF	TGTGCCAGCAGCAAAGTGGGCTTCGCGGAGGAAACTAACTATGGCTACACCTTC
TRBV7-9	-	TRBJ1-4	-	CASSSNTGTGEKLFF	TGTGCCAGCAGCTCGAATACCGGGACTGGTGAAAAACTGTTTTTT
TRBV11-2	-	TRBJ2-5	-	CASSRSRGPAGKTQYF	TGTGCCAGCAGCAGATCGAGGGGCCCTGCTGGAAAGACCCAGTACTTC
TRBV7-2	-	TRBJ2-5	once	CASSGPEYGETQYF	TGTGCCAGCAGCGGGCCGGAGTACGGAGAGACCCAGTACTTC
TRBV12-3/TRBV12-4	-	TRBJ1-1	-	CASNGRTNTEAFF	TGTGCCAGCAATGGACGGACGAACACTGAAGCTTTCTTT
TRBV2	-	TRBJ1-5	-	CASRRGSQPQHF	TGTGCCAGCAGGAGGGGGAGTCAGCCCCAGCATTTT
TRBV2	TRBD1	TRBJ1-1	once	CASTFDRVNTEAFF	TGTGCCAGCACTTTCGACAGGGTCAACACTGAAGCTTTCTTT
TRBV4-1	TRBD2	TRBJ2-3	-	CASSQLTSGSADTQYF	TGCGCCAGCAGCCAACTGACTAGCGGGAGTGCAGATACGCAGTATTTT
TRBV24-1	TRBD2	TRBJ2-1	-	CATSDPTSGGNNEQFF	TGTGCCACCAGTGATCCGACTAGCGGAGGCAACAATGAGCAGTTCTTC
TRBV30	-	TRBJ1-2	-	CASTLLLYYGYTF	TGTGCCTCCACGCTCCTCCTCTACTATGGCTACACCTTC
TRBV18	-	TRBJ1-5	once	CASSPADNQPQHF	TGTGCCAGCTCACCGGCGGATAATCAGCCCCAGCATTTT
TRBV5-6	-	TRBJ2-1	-	CASSLGTGFGEQFF	TGTGCCAGCAGCTTGGGTACAGGGTTCGGAGAGCAGTTCTTC
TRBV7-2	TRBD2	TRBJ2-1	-	CASSGLGPRGDEQFF	TGTGCCAGCAGCGGATTGGGGCCCCGGGGGGATGAGCAGTTCTTC
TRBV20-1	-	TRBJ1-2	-	CSASSPGGGNYGYTF	TGCAGTGCTAGTAGCCCCGGGGGGGGTAACTATGGCTACACCTTC
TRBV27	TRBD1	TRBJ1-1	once	CASSEQGTYSTEAFF	TGTGCCAGCAGCGAACAGGGGACGTACAGCACTGAAGCTTTCTTT
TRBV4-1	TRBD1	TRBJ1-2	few	CASSQPGTGARGYTF	TGCGCCAGCAGCCAACCCGGGACAGGGGCCCGTGGCTACACCTTC
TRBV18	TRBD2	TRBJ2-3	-	CASSPLGGDTDTQYF	TGTGCCAGCTCACCCCTCGGGGGGGATACAGATACGCAGTATTTT
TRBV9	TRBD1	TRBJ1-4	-	CASSVGTGLDEKLFF	TGTGCCAGCAGCGTCGGGACAGGGCTGGATGAAAAACTGTTTTTT
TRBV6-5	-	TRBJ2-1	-	CATSVGTYNEQFF	TGTGCCACGTCGGTTGGGACTTACAATGAGCAGTTCTTC
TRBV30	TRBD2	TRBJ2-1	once	CAWTSGVGNEQFF	TGTGCTTGGACTAGCGGGGTCGGCAATGAGCAGTTCTTC
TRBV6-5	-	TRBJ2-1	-	CAGGRRDYEQFF	TGTGCCGGGGGGCGTAGGGACTATGAGCAGTTCTTC
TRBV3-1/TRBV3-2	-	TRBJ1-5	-	CASSQVQARGGATQPQHF	TGTGCCAGCAGCCAAGTGCAAGCCCGGGGGGGGGCGACTCAGCCCCAGCATTTT